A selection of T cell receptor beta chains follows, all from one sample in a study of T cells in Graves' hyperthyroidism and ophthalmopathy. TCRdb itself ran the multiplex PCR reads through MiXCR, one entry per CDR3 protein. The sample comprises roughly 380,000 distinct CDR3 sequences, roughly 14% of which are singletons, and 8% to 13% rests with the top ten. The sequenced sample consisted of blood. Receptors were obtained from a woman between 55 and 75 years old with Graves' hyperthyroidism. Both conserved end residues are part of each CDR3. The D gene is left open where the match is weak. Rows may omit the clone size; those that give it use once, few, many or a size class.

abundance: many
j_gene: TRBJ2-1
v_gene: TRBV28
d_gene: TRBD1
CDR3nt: TGTACCAGCAGCACAGGGGGCCCCTGGAATGAGCAGTTCTTC
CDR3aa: CTSSTGGPWNEQFF

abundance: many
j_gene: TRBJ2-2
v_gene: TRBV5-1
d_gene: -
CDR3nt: TGCGCCAGCAAGACGGGAGCGACGAACACCGGGGAGCTGTTTTTT
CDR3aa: CASKTGATNTGELFF

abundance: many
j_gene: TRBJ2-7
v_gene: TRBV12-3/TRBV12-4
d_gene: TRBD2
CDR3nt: TGTGCCAGCAGTGTTAGCGGGAGGGCCCTCTACGAGCAGTACTTC
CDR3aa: CASSVSGRALYEQYF

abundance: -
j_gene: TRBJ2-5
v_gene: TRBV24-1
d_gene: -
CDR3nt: TGTGCCACCAGTGATTCTGTGGGACGAGAGACCCAGTACTTC
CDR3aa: CATSDSVGRETQYF

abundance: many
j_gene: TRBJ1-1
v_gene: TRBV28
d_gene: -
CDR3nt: TGTGCCAGCAGTTTAGGGTACGGTAACACTGAAGCTTTCTTT
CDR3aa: CASSLGYGNTEAFF

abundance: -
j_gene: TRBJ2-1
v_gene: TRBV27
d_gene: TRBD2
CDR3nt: TGTGCCAGCAGCCCCCGGGGGAGGGCCTACAATGAGCAGTTCTTC
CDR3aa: CASSPRGRAYNEQFF

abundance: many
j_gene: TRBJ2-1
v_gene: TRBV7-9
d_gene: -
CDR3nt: TGTGCCAGCCCTAGAACGGACAGCCGGGAGCAGTTCTTC
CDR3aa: CASPRTDSREQFF

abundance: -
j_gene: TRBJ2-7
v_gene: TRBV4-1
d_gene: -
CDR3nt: TGCGCCAGCAGCCAAAGGGACAACGCCTACGAGCAGTACTTC
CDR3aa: CASSQRDNAYEQYF

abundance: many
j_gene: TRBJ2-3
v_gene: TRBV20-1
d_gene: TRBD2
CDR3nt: TGCAGTGCTGTAGCGGGCGTTGTAGATACGCAGTATTTT
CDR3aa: CSAVAGVVDTQYF

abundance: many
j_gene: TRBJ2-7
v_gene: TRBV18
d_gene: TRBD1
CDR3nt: TGTGCCAGCTCACCCGGCAGGGGGTCTTACGAGCAGTACTTC
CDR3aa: CASSPGRGSYEQYF

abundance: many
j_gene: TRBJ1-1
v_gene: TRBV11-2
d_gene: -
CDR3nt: TGTGCCAGCAGCTTAGAGTTCGGCGCGTCCGGCTTCTTT
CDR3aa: CASSLEFGASGFF

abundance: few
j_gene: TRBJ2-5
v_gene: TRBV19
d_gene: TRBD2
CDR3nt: TGTGCCAGTCAACAGACTAGCGACCAAGAGACCCAGTACTTC
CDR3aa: CASQQTSDQETQYF

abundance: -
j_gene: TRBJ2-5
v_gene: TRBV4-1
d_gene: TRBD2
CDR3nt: TGCGCCAGCAGCCACCTTAAAAGGACTAGCTTGGAGACCCAGTACTTC
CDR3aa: CASSHLKRTSLETQYF

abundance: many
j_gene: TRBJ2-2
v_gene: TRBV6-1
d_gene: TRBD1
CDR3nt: TGTGCCAGCAGTTACGGGGACAGGGGATCTACCGGGGAGCTGTTTTTT
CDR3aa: CASSYGDRGSTGELFF

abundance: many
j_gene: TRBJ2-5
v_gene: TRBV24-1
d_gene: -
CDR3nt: TGTGCCACCGCAAACTCACCTGGGGAGGCCCAGTACTTC
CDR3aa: CATANSPGEAQYF

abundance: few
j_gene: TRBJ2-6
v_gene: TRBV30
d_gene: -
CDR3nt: TGTGCCTGGAGCCGTGGTAGGGGTAGCTCTGGGGCCAACGTCCTGACTTTC
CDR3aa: CAWSRGRGSSGANVLTF

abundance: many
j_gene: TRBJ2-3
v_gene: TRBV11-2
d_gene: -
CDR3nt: TGTGCCAGCAGCTGGGGACTGATAGATACGCAGTATTTT
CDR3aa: CASSWGLIDTQYF

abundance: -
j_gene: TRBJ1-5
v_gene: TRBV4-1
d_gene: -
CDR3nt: TGCGCCAGCAGCCAAGCAGGGAAGCTGGGGCAGCCCCAGCATTTT
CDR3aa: CASSQAGKLGQPQHF

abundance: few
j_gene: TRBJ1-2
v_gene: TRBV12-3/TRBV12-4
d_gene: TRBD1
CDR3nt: TGTGCCAGCAGCCAGCGACAGGGTGTCTATGGCTACACCTTC
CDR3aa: CASSQRQGVYGYTF

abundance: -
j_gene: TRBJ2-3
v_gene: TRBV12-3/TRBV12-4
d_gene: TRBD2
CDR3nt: TGTGCCAGTTTCACTAGCGGGAGTACAGATACGCAGTATTTT
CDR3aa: CASFTSGSTDTQYF

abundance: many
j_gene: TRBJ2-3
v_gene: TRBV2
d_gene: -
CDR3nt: TGTGCCAGCAAGGGGAGCACTACTAGCACAGATACGCAGTATTTT
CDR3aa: CASKGSTTSTDTQYF

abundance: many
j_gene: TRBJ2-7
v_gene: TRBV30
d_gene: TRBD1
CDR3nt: TGTGCCTGGAGACGACAGGGGACCTACGAGCAGTACTTC
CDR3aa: CAWRRQGTYEQYF

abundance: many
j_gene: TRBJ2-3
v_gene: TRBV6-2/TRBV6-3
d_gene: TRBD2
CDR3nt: TGTGCCAGCAGTGCCGGACTAGCGGTTAGCACAGATACGCAGTATTTT
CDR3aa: CASSAGLAVSTDTQYF

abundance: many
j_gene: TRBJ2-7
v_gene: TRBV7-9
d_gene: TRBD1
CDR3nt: TGTGCCAGCAGCTCGTTTAGGGTGGGACAGAGCGAGCAGTACTTC
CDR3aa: CASSSFRVGQSEQYF

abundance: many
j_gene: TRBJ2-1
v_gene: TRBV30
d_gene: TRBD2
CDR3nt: TGTGCCTGGGCGGGAGTGTCTAGCGGGAGGGGGGAGCAGTTCTTC
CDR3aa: CAWAGVSSGRGEQFF

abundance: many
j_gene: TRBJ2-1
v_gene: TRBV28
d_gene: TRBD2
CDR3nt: TGTGCCAGCAGTTTCTCCGGGACTAGTGTCAATGAGCAGTTCTTC
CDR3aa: CASSFSGTSVNEQFF

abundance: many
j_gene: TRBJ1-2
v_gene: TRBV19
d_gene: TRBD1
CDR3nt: TGTGCCAGTAAATTCACAGGGGCCATGGATGGCTACACCTTC
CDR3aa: CASKFTGAMDGYTF

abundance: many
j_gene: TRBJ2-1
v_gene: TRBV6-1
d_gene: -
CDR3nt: TGTGCCAGCAGTGACCCTGGACAACCGAGCTCCTACAATGAGCAGTTCTTC
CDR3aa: CASSDPGQPSSYNEQFF

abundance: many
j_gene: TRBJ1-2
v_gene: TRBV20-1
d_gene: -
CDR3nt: TGCAGGGCGGGGGGGCAAGGCTACACCTTC
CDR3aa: CRAGGQGYTF

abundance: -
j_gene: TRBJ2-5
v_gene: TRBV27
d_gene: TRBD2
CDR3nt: TGTGCCAGCAGCGAACTAGCGGGATCTTCAGGGACCCAGTACTTC
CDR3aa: CASSELAGSSGTQYF

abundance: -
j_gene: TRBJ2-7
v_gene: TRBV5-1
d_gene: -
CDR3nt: TGCGCCAGCAGCTTTTTGGAGTTGCGGGGCGAGCAGTACTTC
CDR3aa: CASSFLELRGEQYF

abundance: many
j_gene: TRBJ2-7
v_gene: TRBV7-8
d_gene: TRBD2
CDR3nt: TGTGCCAGCAGCCTCTCTAGCGGGAGGGCCTGGTTGTACGAGCAGTACTTC
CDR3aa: CASSLSSGRAWLYEQYF

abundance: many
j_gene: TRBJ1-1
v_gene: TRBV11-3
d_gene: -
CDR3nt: TGTGCCAGCAGCCCTCAACCGGGGGATTTCACTGAAGCTTTCTTT
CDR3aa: CASSPQPGDFTEAFF

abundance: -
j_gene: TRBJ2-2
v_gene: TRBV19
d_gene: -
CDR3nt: TGTGCCAGTAGTATCCCCGGGTCGCTGCTGTTTTTT
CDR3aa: CASSIPGSLLFF

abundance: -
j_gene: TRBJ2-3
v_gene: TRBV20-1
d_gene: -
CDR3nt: TGCAGTGCTACCGGAGGGGGCGATATGGCAGATACGCAGTATTTT
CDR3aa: CSATGGGDMADTQYF

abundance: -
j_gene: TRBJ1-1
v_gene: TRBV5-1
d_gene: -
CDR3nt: TGCGCCAGCAGCTTGGCCGGGACACCGAACACTGAAGCTTTCTTT
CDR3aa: CASSLAGTPNTEAFF

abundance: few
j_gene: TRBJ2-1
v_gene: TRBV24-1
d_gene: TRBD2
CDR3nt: TGTGCCACCAGTGATTTAAGTAGCGGGGGGTACAATGAGCAGTTCTTC
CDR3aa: CATSDLSSGGYNEQFF

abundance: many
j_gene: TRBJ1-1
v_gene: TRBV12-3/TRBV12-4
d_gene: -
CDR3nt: TGTGCCAGCAGCCGGTACGACACTGAAGCTTTCTTT
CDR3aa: CASSRYDTEAFF

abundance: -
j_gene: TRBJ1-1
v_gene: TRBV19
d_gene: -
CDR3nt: TGTGCCAGTAGTATAGGTCCCTCGACAGTGAACACTGAAGCTTTCTTT
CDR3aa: CASSIGPSTVNTEAFF